The rows below give T cell receptor beta chains drawn from one sample of a study of T-cell reconstitution after alpha-beta-depleted transplantation in children. One entry per CDR3 protein, called by TCRdb with MiXCR from the PCR reads. This sample carries 500,000 to 600,000 distinct CDR3 sequences, roughly 33% of them seen once, and the ten largest clones take less than 2.5%. This sample comprised PBMCs from the stem cell graft donor, obtained from the stem cell graft. The receptors originated from a human donor who donated a stem cell graft to a child with aplastic anemia. Each CDR3 is given with its conserved first and last residue. D genes are given only for firm matches. A row's size may be missing; if present it is once, few, many or a size class.

D,size,length,V,J,CDR3
.,.,13,TRBV29-1,TRBJ1-1,CSGTGGSSTEAFF
.,few,16,TRBV6-2/TRBV6-3,TRBJ2-3,CASSPGGSDLTDTQYF
TRBD1,.,16,TRBV7-2,TRBJ1-2,CASSFYQGAAPDGYTF
TRBD1,.,16,TRBV10-2,TRBJ1-6,CASRETGGGYNSPLHF
.,few,11,TRBV20-1,TRBJ2-5,CSATGEETQYF
.,few,14,TRBV7-2,TRBJ2-7,CASTLGRLGTEQYF
TRBD1,few,14,TRBV25-1,TRBJ2-3,CASNNRGLADTQYF
.,few,12,TRBV6-6,TRBJ2-3,CASSYYGDTQYF
.,.,14,TRBV6-1,TRBJ2-3,CASSEYMEEVTQYF
.,.,13,TRBV7-2,TRBJ2-2,CASSQSGAGELFF
.,.,15,TRBV5-1,TRBJ1-1,CASSFRSGSYTEAFF
TRBD1,few,14,TRBV12-3/TRBV12-4,TRBJ1-6,CASSSGQGWSPLHF
.,.,15,TRBV28,TRBJ1-1,CASSFFDLPNTEAFF
.,few,14,TRBV20-1,TRBJ2-1,CSATEGGARGEQFF
.,.,13,TRBV29-1,TRBJ1-2,CSVREAENYGYTF
TRBD2,.,14,TRBV20-1,TRBJ2-1,CSATGLAAYNEQFF
.,.,13,TRBV20-1,TRBJ2-5,CSAGNPREETQYF
.,.,12,TRBV29-1,TRBJ2-5,CSVTGEGETQYF
TRBD1,few,13,TRBV29-1,TRBJ2-7,CSVAGRGPNEQYF
.,.,14,TRBV12-3/TRBV12-4,TRBJ2-1,CASLRDFSYNEQFF
TRBD1,.,17,TRBV7-2,TRBJ1-1,CASSSGPGTGSVAEAFF
TRBD1,.,14,TRBV30,TRBJ1-6,CAWSRGQGSSPLHF